This passage covers 8 T cell receptor beta chains from one sample sequenced in a study of tumor-infiltrating lymphocytes in primary liver carcinoma. A primer matching the constant region was used to make TCR beta cDNA from 500 ng of total RNA. Employing slightly modified ARM-PCR, three nested multiplex PCR rounds were run, and these gave rise to the TCR beta libraries. Primers for the first two PCR rounds were TRBV1-TRBV30 forward primers and a C-beta reverse primer (about 9 cycles per round). From the multiplex PCR reads, TCRdb called clonotypes with MiXCR, one entry per CDR3 protein. The data contain about 320,000 distinct CDR3 sequences, approximately 60% of them seen just once; the ten biggest clones take up approximately 9%. Both blood RNA, taken from unsorted whole blood, and germline DNA were extracted. Material for sequencing was peripheral blood. The origin of the receptors is a man aged 35 to 55 with primary liver carcinoma and hepatitis B virus infection.

About this clonotype itself: At one end, the junction sequence differs from germline, possibly due to a read error. The rearrangement links TRBV11-3 to TRBJ2-2, with D possibly matching TRBD2 (5 bases). The germline gives CDR1 SGHNT, CDR2 YENEEA. This CDR3 has 15 residues. CDR3 sequence reads: CANSYRGRRTGELFF. CDR3 DNA sequence: TGTGCTAACAGCTACAGAGGGAGAAGAACCGGGGAGCTATTTTTT.

J is TRBJ2-5 and V is TRBV7-9; D is tentatively TRBD1 or TRBD2 (5 bases each). V was clipped by 3 bases and J by 4 bases, with 12 bases between them. Germline values: CDR1 SEHNR, CDR2 FQNEAQ (reference sequence). The CDR3 has 14 residues. This chain's CDR3 is CASSFDGAIETQYF. The DNA for the CDR3 is TGTGCCAGCAGCTTTGACGGGGCTATAGAGACCCAGTACTTC.

A note on this clonotype: A read error may produce the germline difference seen at one junction end. The chain has TRBV11-1 and TRBJ2-3; 13 bases are a match to TRBD2. The germline V gene has CDR1 SGHAT and CDR2 FQDESV (reference sequence). This CDR3 contains 18 residues. The CDR3 DNA reads TGTACCAGCAGCTTAGGACGACTAGCGGGAGGACCCACAGATACGCAGTATTTT. Protein sequence: CTSSLGRLAGGPTDTQYF.

As regards this clonotype: One base away lies a much larger clone, so this may be a sequencing read error. The chain links TRBV10-3 to TRBJ2-5; TRBD1 matches at 9 bases. Germline V CDR1 and CDR2: ENHRY, SYGVKD. J was trimmed by 4 bases and V by 3 bases; bases with no gene match: 6. This CDR3 is built from 15 residues. The CDR3 DNA sequence: TGTGCCATCAGTGAAACGGGACAGGGTGGAGAGACCCAGTACTTC. This gives the protein CAISETGQGGETQYF.

Remarks on this clonotype: A much more abundant neighbour one base away suggests this may be a read error. The chain uses TRBV12-3 or TRBV12-4 and TRBJ1-3; D gene unclear. Trimming left V 1 base short and J 3 bases short, with 10 bases between. This CDR3 is built from 15 residues. This chain's CDR3 is CASSLEWAYGNTIYF. The CDR3 DNA reads as TGTGCCAGCAGTTTAGAGTGGGCGTATGGAAACACCATATATTTT.

The chain combines TRBV11-2 with TRBJ1-2; a weak D match, TRBD1 (5 bases). The V gene's germline CDR1 is SGHAT and CDR2 FQNNGV. The CDR3 sequence is 14 residues long. The V and J ends lost 5 bases and 8 bases respectively, with 18 bases between them. CDR3 region: CASSQRGRDGGYTF. In nucleotides, the CDR3 is TGTGCCAGCAGCCAAAGGGGCAGGGATGGAGGCTACACCTTC. Based on the CDR3 plus reference TRBV11-2 and TRBJ1-2, the full variable domain is EAGVAQSPRYKIIEKRQSVAFWCNPISGHATLYWYQQILGQGPKLLIQFQNNGVVDDSQLPKDRFSAERLKGVDSTLKIQPAKLEDSAVYLCASSQRGRDGGYTFGSGTRLTVV.

On this clonotype: The junction and the germline gene differ at one end; a read error may be behind it. The rearrangement joins TRBV12-3 or TRBV12-4 to TRBJ2-2, with D hard to call. The CDR3 totals 12 residues. The CDR3 here is CTSSFHTGELFF. In DNA, the CDR3 is TGTACCAGCAGTTTCCACACCGGGGAGCTGTTTTTT.

This clonotype was found many times. The chain uses TRBV11-2 and TRBJ1-1; D gene uncertain. Trimming took 5 bases from V and 5 from J, leaving 12 bases between them. Germline V gives CDR1 SGHAT, CDR2 FQNNGV. This CDR3 region has 13 residues. CDR3 in amino acids: CASSTSGWTEAFF. DNA for the CDR3: TGTGCCAGCAGCACCAGCGGGTGGACTGAAGCTTTCTTT.